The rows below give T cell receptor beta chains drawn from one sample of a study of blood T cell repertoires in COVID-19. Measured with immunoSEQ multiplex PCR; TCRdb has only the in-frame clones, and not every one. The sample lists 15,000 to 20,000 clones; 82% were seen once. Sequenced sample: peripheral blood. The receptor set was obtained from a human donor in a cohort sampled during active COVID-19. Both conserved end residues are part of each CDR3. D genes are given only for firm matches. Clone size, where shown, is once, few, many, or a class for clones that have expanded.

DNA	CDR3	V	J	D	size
TGTGCCAGTAGTATAGATCCCAGGGACTATGGCTACACCTTC	CASSIDPRDYGYTF	TRBV19	TRBJ1-2	.	.
TGTGCCAGCTCGGACAGTAGGCTACTCGAAGCTTTCTTT	CASSDSRLLEAFF	TRBV28	TRBJ1-1	.	.
TGTGCCAGCAGCCCGACTCTGGACTATGGCTACACCTTC	CASSPTLDYGYTF	TRBV12-3/TRBV12-4	TRBJ1-2	.	.
TGTGCCATCGGAAGTACAGGGGCGACTCAGCCCCAGCATTTT	CAIGSTGATQPQHF	TRBV10-3	TRBJ1-5	TRBD1	.
TGTGCCAGCAGCTTGGCGGTTTCCTACGAGCAGTACTTC	CASSLAVSYEQYF	TRBV5-6	TRBJ2-7	.	few
TGTGCCAGCAGCCCGGGGGGTGAGCAGTTCTTC	CASSPGGEQFF	TRBV5-6	TRBJ2-1	TRBD2	.
TGTGCCAGCTCACTGGGGGCGGGCACAGATACGCAGTATTTT	CASSLGAGTDTQYF	TRBV18	TRBJ2-3	.	.
TGTGCCAGCAGTCCCCTCGGTCCGGGACAGGGCTTTACCGGCTACACCTTC	CASSPLGPGQGFTGYTF	TRBV28	TRBJ1-2	TRBD1	.
TGTGCCAGCAGCCAAGAGGACAGGGGTCTCTACTACGAGCAGTACTTC	CASSQEDRGLYYEQYF	TRBV4-2	TRBJ2-7	TRBD1	hyperexpanded
TGCGCCAGCAGCTTGGGTGTTTCTCGGGGAAACACCGGGGAGCTGTTTTTT	CASSLGVSRGNTGELFF	TRBV5-1	TRBJ2-2	.	once
TGTTGTTCCGGGGAGGGAGCCAAAAACATTCAGTACTTC	CCSGEGAKNIQYF	TRBV7-9	TRBJ2-4	TRBD2	.
TGTGCCAGCAGGTGGGGACAGGACACTGAAGCTTTCTTT	CASRWGQDTEAFF	TRBV11-2	TRBJ1-1	TRBD1	.
TGCAGCGTTGCGGTATTCTCTGGAAACACCATATATTTT	CSVAVFSGNTIYF	TRBV29-1	TRBJ1-3	.	.
TGTGCCAGTAGTATAGACAGGGGCTACACTGAAGCTTTCTTT	CASSIDRGYTEAFF	TRBV19	TRBJ1-1	.	.
TGTGCCAGTAGTCTGGGACAGGGATGGGAGACCCAGTACTTC	CASSLGQGWETQYF	TRBV19	TRBJ2-5	TRBD1	.
TGTGCCAGCAGCCAAGAGCTTCCAGGGCAAGGGGTCCTGACTTTC	CASSQELPGQGVLTF	TRBV14	TRBJ2-6	.	.
TGTGCCAGCAGCCAAGATGGGGCGGGAGGGCCAGAGACCCAGTACTTC	CASSQDGAGGPETQYF	TRBV4-2	TRBJ2-5	TRBD2	.
TGTGCCAGCAGTCCTCTGACAGGGGGATATGAGACCCAGTACTTC	CASSPLTGGYETQYF	TRBV28	TRBJ2-5	TRBD1	.
TGTGCCAGCAGTCCCACACGCGGGGGCACAAAGACCCAGTACTTC	CASSPTRGGTKTQYF	TRBV28	TRBJ2-5	.	.
TGTGCCTGGAGTCTAATCCCAGGGAGGGAAGATACGCAGTATTTT	CAWSLIPGREDTQYF	TRBV30	TRBJ2-3	TRBD2	once
TGTGCCAGTAGTGCGGGACAGGAGGCCGGGGAGCTGTTTTTT	CASSAGQEAGELFF	TRBV19	TRBJ2-2	TRBD1	once
TGTGCCAGCAGCGTAGCGACTAGCGGGAGAGCCGATACGCAGTATTTT	CASSVATSGRADTQYF	TRBV9	TRBJ2-3	TRBD2	.
TGCGCCAGCAGCCAAGGTTCGGTTGCGGTCACTGAAGCTTTCTTT	CASSQGSVAVTEAFF	TRBV4-1	TRBJ1-1	.	.
TGTGCCAGCAGCCAAGATTGGCCCTACAATGAGCAGTTCTTC	CASSQDWPYNEQFF	TRBV14	TRBJ2-1	.	.
TGTGCCAGCAGTTTACTAGCGGGGCAGCTCAATGAGCAGTTCTTC	CASSLLAGQLNEQFF	TRBV6-4	TRBJ2-1	TRBD2	.
TGTGCCACCAGTGATTTGTCTGAACACACAGATACGCAGTATTTT	CATSDLSEHTDTQYF	TRBV24-1	TRBJ2-3	.	.
TGCAGTGCTCCGACAGGAGTTGAAGCTTTCTTT	CSAPTGVEAFF	TRBV20-1	TRBJ1-1	.	.
TGTGCCAGCAGCGTAGCGGTAGTGAGGACAGATACGCAGTATTTT	CASSVAVVRTDTQYF	TRBV9	TRBJ2-3	.	.
TGCGCCAGCAGCCAAGCGAGGACTCCTCTTGGCACAGATACGCAGTATTTT	CASSQARTPLGTDTQYF	TRBV4-1	TRBJ2-3	.	.
TGTGCCAGCAGTGAGCGGGGAGGAGAGACCGGGGAGCTGTTTTTT	CASSERGGETGELFF	TRBV6-4	TRBJ2-2	.	.
TGTGCCAGCAGCAGACCGGGCAGGGCGCGGGACAGGGGGCTCATCGTAAGCTCACCCCTCCACTTT	CASSRPGRARDRGLIVSSPLHF	TRBV27	TRBJ1-6	TRBD1	once